This T cell receptor beta chain appears in the sequencing data of a study of blood T cell repertoires in COVID-19. Background on the study: Donors in the United States, Italy and Spain gave samples during acute or convalescent COVID-19.

As handled by the study authors: By means of reference gene primer amplification, nucleated cell counts were estimated. TCRdb's table, derived via immunoSEQ multiplex PCR, lists solely in-frame clones and lacks some. The V and J calls and clone size were taken over from that table, and D and trimming were inferred from the DNA. This table has about 160,000 clones, more than 65% appearing once. This CDR3 region has 17 residues. The V segment lost 0 bases and the J segment 1 base; nucleotides outside the gene matches: 3. Germline CDR1 reads SGHRS; CDR2 reads YFSETQ. Sequencing was performed on peripheral blood. This sequence originates from a woman of 80 years or more with active or convalescent COVID-19. This chain connects TRBV5-1 to TRBJ2-1; 11 bases map to TRBD2. The CDR3 DNA reads TGCGCCAGCAGCTTGGGGCTAGCGGGAGGTTCCTACAATGAGCAGTTCTTC. It yields the protein CASSLGLAGGSYNEQFF.